The entry that follows covers one TCR beta chain sequence. Its antigen is not known. This record belongs to a study of B cell selection in AIRE deficiency. Sequenced by immunoSEQ multiplex PCR; TCRdb stores in-frame clones only, minus some. Of some 24,000 clones listed, roughly 96% are singletons. Findings and caveats of the study: Of some 3,300 shared Treg TCRbeta sequences, approximately 31% were healthy-only, approximately 9.7% patient-only. CDR3s were shorter in shared Treg sequences, reflecting few non-templated nucleotide insertions.

The sorted conventional CD4 T cells were gated as CD4+CD127+. The sequenced material came from CD4+CD127+ conventional T cells sorted from PBMCs. This clonotype was obtained from a human donor in good health.

The CDR3 protein is CASSPRQGASQPQHF. CDR3 in DNA: TGTGCCAGTAGTCCGCGACAGGGTGCAAGTCAGCCCCAGCATTTT. V is TRBV19 and J is TRBJ1-5; 7 nucleotides agree with TRBD1. The trim removed 5 bases at V and 6 bases at J, leaving 10 bases unmatched. This CDR3 is 15 amino acids long. The germline V gene has CDR1 LNHDA and CDR2 SQIVND (reference sequence).